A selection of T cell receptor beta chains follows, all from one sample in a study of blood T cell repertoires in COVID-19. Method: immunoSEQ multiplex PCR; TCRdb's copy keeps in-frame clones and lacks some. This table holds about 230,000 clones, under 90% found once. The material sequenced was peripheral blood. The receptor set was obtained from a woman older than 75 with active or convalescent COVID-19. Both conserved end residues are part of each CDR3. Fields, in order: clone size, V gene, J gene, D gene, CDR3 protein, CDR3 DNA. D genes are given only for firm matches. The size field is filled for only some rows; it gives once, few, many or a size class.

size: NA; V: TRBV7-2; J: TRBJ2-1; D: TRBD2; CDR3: CASSSSGGAGEQFF; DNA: TGTGCCAGCAGCTCTAGCGGGGGGGCAGGCGAGCAGTTCTTC
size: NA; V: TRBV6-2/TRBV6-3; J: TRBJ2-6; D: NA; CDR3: CASSYPPRGGLQTGANVLTF; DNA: TGTGCCAGCAGTTACCCACCTCGGGGTGGCCTACAAACGGGGGCCAACGTCCTGACTTTC
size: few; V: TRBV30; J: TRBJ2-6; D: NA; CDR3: CAWSVAIPSGANVLTF; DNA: TGTGCCTGGAGCGTGGCAATTCCCTCTGGGGCCAACGTCCTGACTTTC
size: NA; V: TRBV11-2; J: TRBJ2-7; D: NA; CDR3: CASSLFTNYEQYF; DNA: TGTGCCAGCAGCTTATTTACTAACTACGAGCAGTACTTC
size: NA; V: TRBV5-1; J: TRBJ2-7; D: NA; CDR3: CASSLGDSLRGEQYF; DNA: TGCGCCAGCAGCTTGGGCGATTCCCTTCGCGGCGAGCAGTACTTC
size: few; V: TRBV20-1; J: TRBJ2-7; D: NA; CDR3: CSASAVDSSYEQYF; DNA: TGCAGTGCTAGTGCAGTGGACAGTTCCTACGAGCAGTACTTC
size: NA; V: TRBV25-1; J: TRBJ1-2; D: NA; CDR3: CASSGEGARYGYTF; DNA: TGTGCCAGCAGTGGGGAAGGGGCTAGGTATGGCTACACCTTC
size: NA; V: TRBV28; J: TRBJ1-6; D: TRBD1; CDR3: CASSIHGTGGAYSPLHF; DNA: TGTGCCAGCAGTATTCATGGGACAGGGGGCGCATATTCACCCCTCCACTTT
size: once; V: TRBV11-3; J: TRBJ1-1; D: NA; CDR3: CASSLRLRVALTPNTEAFF; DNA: TGTGCCAGCAGCTTAAGGTTGAGGGTGGCCCTTACCCCGAACACTGAAGCTTTCTTT
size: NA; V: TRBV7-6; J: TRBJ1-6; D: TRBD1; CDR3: CASSLAAGQGPPLHF; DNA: TGTGCCAGCAGCTTGGCAGCGGGACAGGGACCACCCCTCCACTTT
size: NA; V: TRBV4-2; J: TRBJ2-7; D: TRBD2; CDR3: CASSQDGLAGGPWTYEQYF; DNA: TGTGCCAGCAGCCAAGATGGCTTAGCGGGGGGACCATGGACCTACGAGCAGTACTTC
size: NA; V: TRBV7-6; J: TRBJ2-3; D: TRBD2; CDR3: CASSLGERDTDTQYF; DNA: TGTGCCAGCAGCTTAGGGGAGCGGGACACAGATACGCAGTATTTT
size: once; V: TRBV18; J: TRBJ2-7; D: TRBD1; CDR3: CASSMTGGSYEQYF; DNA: TGTGCCAGCTCAATGACAGGGGGTTCCTACGAGCAGTACTTC
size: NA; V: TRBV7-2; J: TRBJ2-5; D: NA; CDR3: CASSLAVTQETQYF; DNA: TGTGCCAGCAGCTTAGCGGTAACTCAAGAGACCCAGTACTTC
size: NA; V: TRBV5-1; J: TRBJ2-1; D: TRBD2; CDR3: CASSLTSGSSYNEQFF; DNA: TGCGCCAGCAGTCTGACTAGCGGGAGTTCCTACAATGAGCAGTTCTTC
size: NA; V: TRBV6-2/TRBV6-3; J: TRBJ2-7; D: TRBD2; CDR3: CASSFSGSDYEQYF; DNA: TGTGCCAGCAGTTTTAGCGGGAGTGACTACGAGCAGTACTTC
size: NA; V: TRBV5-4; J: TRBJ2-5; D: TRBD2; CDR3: CASSLVAGGREETQYF; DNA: TGTGCCAGCAGCTTGGTTGCGGGGGGCCGGGAAGAGACCCAGTACTTC
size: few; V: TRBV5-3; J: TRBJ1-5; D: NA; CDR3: CARSPDLGALNQPQHF; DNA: TGTGCCAGAAGCCCGGACCTGGGAGCGCTCAATCAGCCCCAGCATTTT
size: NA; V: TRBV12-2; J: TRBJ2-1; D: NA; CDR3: CASRLKARRGFDENNEQFF; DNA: TGTGCAAGTCGCTTAAAGGCCCGGAGGGGTTTTGACGAAAACAATGAGCAGTTCTTC
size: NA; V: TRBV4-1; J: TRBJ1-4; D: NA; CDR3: CASSQEGRAGEKLFF; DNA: TGCGCCAGCAGCCAAGAAGGCAGGGCGGGGGAAAAACTGTTTTTT
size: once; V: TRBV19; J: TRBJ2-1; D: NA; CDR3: CASSMRLYNEQFF; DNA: TGTGCCAGTAGTATGCGACTCTACAATGAGCAGTTCTTC
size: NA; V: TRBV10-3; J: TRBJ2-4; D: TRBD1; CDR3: CAISSGTGGGNIQYF; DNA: TGTGCCATCAGTTCCGGGACAGGGGGTGGAAACATTCAGTACTTC
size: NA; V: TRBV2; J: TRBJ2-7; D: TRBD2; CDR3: CASSLAGYEQYF; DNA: TGTGCCAGCAGTTTAGCGGGCTACGAGCAGTACTTC
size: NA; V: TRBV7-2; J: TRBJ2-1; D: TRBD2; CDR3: CASRKPGLAGNEQFF; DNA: TGTGCCAGCAGGAAACCGGGACTAGCGGGAAATGAGCAGTTCTTC
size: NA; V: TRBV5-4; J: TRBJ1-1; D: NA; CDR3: CASSIGRGAEAFF; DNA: TGTGCCAGCAGCATTGGCAGGGGAGCTGAAGCTTTCTTT
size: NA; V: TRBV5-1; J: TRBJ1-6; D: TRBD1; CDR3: CASSFGPMQGDNSPLHF; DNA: TGCGCCAGCAGCTTTGGTCCCATGCAGGGGGATAATTCACCCCTCCACTTT
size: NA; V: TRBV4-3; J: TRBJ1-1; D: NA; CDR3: CASSQWEGGTEAFF; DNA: TGCGCCAGCAGCCAATGGGAGGGTGGAACTGAAGCTTTCTTT
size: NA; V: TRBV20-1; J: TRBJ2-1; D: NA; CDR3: CSASVPGGRSYNEQFF; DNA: TGCAGTGCTAGTGTACCCGGGGGGCGCTCCTACAATGAGCAGTTCTTC
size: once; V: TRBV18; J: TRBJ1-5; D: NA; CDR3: CASSPGQGLSNQPQHF; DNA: TGTGCCAGCTCACCTGGCCAGGGTCTAAGCAATCAGCCCCAGCATTTT
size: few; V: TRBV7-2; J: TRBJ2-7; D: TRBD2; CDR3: CASSLAIGLAVSYEQYF; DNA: TGTGCCAGCAGCTTAGCGATAGGACTAGCGGTCTCCTACGAGCAGTACTTC
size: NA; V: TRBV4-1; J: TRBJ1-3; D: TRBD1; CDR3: CASSPRPGQAGNTIYF; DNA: TGCGCCAGCAGCCCGCGACCGGGACAGGCTGGAAACACCATATATTTT
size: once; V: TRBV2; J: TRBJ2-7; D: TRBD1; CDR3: CASRGDRGNEQYF; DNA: TGTGCCAGCAGAGGGGACAGGGGAAACGAGCAGTACTTC
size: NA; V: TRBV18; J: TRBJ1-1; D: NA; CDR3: CASSPTVNTEAFF; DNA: TGTGCCAGCTCACCTACAGTGAACACTGAAGCTTTCTTT
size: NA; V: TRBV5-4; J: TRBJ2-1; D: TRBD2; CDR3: CASSSGLAGGIEQFF; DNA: TGTGCCAGCAGCTCGGGACTAGCGGGAGGAATTGAGCAGTTCTTC
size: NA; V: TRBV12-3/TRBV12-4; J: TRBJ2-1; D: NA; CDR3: CASTPDSFNEQFF; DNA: TGTGCCAGCACCCCGGACAGTTTCAATGAGCAGTTCTTC
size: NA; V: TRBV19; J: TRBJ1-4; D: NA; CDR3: CASSGAWRAKLFF; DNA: TGTGCCAGTTCAGGCGCCTGGAGGGCAAAACTGTTTTTT
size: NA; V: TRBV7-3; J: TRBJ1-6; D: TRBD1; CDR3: CASSPRRTGRNSPLHF; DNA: TGTGCCAGCAGCCCGAGAAGGACAGGGAGGAATTCACCCCTCCACTTT
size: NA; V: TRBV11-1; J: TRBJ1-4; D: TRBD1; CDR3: CASSSDRGQGKLFF; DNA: TGTGCCAGCAGCTCGGACAGGGGGCAGGGAAAACTGTTTTTT
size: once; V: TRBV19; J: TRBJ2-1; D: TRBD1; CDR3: CASSIYRGNEQFF; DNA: TGTGCCAGTAGTATTTACAGGGGGAATGAGCAGTTCTTC
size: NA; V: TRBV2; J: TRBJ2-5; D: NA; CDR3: CASSVHRVETQYF; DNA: TGTGCCAGCAGTGTGCACAGGGTAGAGACCCAGTACTTC
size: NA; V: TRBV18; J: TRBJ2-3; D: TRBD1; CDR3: CASSPGTGGRTDTQYF; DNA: TGTGCCAGCTCACCAGGGACAGGGGGTCGCACAGATACGCAGTATTTT
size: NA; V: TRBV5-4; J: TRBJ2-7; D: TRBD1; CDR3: CASSTGTGRYEQYF; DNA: TGTGCCAGCAGCACTGGGACAGGCAGGTACGAGCAGTACTTC
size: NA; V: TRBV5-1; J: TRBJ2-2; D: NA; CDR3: CASSLSGGLGTGELFF; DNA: TGCGCCAGCAGCTTGTCAGGGGGGCTTGGCACCGGGGAGCTGTTTTTT
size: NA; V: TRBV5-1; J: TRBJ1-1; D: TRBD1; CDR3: CASSLTVRGAEAFF; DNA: TGCGCCAGCAGCTTGACGGTCAGGGGGGCCGAAGCTTTCTTT
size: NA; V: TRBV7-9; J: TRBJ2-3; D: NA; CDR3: CASSSVWAVSTDTQYF; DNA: TGTGCCAGCAGCTCGGTATGGGCAGTCTCCACAGATACGCAGTATTTT
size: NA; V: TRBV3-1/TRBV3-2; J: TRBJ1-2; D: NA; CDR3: CASSLGTRRGYTF; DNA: TGTGCCAGCAGCCTAGGGACAAGGAGGGGCTACACCTTC
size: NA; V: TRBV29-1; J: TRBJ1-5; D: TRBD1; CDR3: CSVWDRDQPQHF; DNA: TGCAGCGTTTGGGACAGGGATCAGCCCCAGCATTTT
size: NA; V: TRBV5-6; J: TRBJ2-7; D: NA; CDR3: CASSFSFAYEQYF; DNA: TGTGCCAGCAGCTTTTCCTTCGCCTACGAGCAGTACTTC
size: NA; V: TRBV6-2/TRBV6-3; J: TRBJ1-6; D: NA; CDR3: CASSYWEGSGSPLHF; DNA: TGTGCCAGCAGTTACTGGGAGGGTTCGGGATCACCCCTCCACTTT
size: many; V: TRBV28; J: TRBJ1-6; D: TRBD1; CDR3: CASSSTGVSPLHF; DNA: TGTGCCAGCAGTTCAACAGGGGTGAGTCCCCTCCACTTT
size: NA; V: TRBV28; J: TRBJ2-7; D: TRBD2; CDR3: CASTPGLAGYEQYF; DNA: TGTGCCAGCACCCCGGGACTAGCGGGGTACGAGCAGTACTTC
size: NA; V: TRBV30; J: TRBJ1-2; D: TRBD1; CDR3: CACLRDSGPYGYTF; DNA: TGTGCCTGCCTTCGGGACAGCGGGCCCTATGGCTACACCTTC
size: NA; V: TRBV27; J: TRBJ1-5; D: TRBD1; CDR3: CASSLSGQGLNQPQHF; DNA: TGTGCCAGCAGTTTATCCGGACAGGGGCTCAATCAGCCCCAGCATTTT